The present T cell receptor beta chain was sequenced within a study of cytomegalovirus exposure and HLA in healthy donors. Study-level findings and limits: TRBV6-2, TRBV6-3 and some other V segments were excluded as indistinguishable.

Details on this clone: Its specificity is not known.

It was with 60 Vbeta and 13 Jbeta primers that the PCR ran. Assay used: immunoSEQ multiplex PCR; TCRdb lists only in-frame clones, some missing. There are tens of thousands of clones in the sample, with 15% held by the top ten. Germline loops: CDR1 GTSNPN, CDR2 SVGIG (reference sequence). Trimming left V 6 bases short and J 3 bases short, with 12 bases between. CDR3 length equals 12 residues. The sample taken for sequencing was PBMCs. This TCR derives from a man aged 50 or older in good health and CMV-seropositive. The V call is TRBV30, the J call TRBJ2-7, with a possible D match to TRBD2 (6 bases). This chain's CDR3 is CACFGGVYEQYF. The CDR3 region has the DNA TGTGCCTGCTTTGGAGGGGTCTACGAGCAGTACTTC. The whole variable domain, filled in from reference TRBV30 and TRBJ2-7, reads SQTIHQWPATLVQPVGSPLSLECTVEGTSNPNLYWYRQAAGRGLQLLFYSVGIGQISSEVPQNLSASRPQDRQFILSSKKLLLSDSGFYLCACFGGVYEQYFGPGTRLTVT.